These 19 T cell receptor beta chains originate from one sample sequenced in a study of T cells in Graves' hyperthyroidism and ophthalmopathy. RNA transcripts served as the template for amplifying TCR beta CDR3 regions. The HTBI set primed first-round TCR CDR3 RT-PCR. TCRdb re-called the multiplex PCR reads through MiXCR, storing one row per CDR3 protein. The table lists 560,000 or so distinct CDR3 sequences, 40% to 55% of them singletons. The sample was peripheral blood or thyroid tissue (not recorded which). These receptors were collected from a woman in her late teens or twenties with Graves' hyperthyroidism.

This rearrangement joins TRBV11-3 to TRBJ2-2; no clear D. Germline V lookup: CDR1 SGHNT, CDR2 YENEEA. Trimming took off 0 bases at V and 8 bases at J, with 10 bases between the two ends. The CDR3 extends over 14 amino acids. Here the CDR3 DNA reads TGTGCCAGCAGCTTAGATCTCCTAGAAGGGGAGCTGTTTTTT. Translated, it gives CASSLDLLEGELFF.

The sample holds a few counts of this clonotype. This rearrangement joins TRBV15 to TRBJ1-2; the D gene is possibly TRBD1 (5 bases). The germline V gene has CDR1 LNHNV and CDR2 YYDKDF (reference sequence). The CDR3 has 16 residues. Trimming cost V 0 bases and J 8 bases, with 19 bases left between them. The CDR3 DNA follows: TGTGCCACCAGCAGAGATCTTGGGGGGGGGTTTGGCGGCTACACCTTC. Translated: CATSRDLGGGFGGYTF.

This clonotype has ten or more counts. The CDR3 DNA reads as TGTGCCAGCAGCTTGGCGCCGAATAATTCACCCCTCCACTTT. Protein sequence: CASSLAPNNSPLHF. This chain connects TRBV5-5 to TRBJ1-6, with no clear D. The CDR3 is made up of 14 amino acids. V shed 0 bases and J shed 5 bases, with 6 bases lying between them. CDR1 is SGHKS and CDR2 is YYEKEE in the germline V gene (reference sequence).

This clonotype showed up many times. The CDR3 here is CATSDPLHGANVLTF. The CDR3, as DNA: TGTGCCACCAGTGATCCTCTCCACGGGGCCAACGTCCTGACTTTC. V gene TRBV24-1 combines with J gene TRBJ2-6; D remains unclear. The CDR3 is made up of 15 amino acids. From germline, CDR1 is KGHDR and CDR2 SFDVKD. Trimming removed 3 bases from V and 4 bases from J, with 9 bases in between.

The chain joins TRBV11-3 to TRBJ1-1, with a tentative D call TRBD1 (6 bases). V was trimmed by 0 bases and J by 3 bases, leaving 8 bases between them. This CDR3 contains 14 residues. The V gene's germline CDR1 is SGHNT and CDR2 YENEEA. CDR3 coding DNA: TGTGCCAGCAGCTTAGATCAGGGGTACACTGAAGCTTTCTTT. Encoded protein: CASSLDQGYTEAFF. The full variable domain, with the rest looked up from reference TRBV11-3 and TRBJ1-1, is EAGVVQSPRYKIIEKKQPVAFWCNPISGHNTLYWYLQNLGQGPELLIRYENEEAVDDSQLPKDRFSAERLKGVDSTLKIQPAELGDSAVYLCASSLDQGYTEAFFGQGTRLTVV.

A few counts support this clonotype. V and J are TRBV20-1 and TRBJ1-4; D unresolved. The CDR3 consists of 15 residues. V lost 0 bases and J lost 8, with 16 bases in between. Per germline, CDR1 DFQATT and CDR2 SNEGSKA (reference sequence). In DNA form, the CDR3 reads TGCAGTGCTAGAGATGGTCGCCCGGTAGGCGAAAAACTGTTTTTT. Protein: CSARDGRPVGEKLFF.

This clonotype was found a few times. For the CDR3, the DNA is TGTGCCAGCAGCACGGGACCAATTAACACCGGGGAGCTGTTTTTT. Translated, it gives CASSTGPINTGELFF. The chain recombines TRBV9 with TRBJ2-2; D may match TRBD1 or TRBD2 (5 bases each). Trimming left V 4 bases short and J 2 bases short, with 12 bases between. The CDR3 has 15 amino acids. Germline V gene data show CDR1 as SGDLS and CDR2 as YYNGEE.

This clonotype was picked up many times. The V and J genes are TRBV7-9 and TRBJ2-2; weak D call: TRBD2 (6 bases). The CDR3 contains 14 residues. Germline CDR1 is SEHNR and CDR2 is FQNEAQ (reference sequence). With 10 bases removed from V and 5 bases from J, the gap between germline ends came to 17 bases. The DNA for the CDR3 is TGTGCCACCGACTCGGGAGTAGGGACCGGGGAGCTGTTTTTT. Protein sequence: CATDSGVGTGELFF. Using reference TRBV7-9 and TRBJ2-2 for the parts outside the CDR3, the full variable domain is DTGVSQNPRHKITKRGQNVTFRCDPISEHNRLYWYRQTLGQGPEFLTYFQNEAQLEKSRLLSDRFSAERPKGSFSTLEIQRTEQGDSAMYLCATDSGVGTGELFFGEGSRLTVL.

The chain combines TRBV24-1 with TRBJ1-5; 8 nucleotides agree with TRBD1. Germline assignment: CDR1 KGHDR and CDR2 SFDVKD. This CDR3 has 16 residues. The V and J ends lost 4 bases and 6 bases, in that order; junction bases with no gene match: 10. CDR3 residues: CATSDGGQGGFQPQHF. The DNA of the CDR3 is TGTGCCACCAGTGACGGCGGACAGGGTGGCTTTCAGCCCCAGCATTTT.

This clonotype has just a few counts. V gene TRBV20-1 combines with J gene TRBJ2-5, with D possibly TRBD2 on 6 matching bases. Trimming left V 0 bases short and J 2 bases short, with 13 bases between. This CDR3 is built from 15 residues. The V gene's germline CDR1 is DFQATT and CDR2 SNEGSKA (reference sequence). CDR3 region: CSARELGDLQETQYF. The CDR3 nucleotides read TGCAGTGCTAGAGAATTGGGGGACTTACAAGAGACCCAGTACTTC.

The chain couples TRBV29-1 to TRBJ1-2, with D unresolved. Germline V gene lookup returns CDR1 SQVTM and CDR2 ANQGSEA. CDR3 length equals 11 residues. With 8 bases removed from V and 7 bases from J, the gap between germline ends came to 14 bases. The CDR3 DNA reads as TGCAGCCAAGATGGCACCGGTGGCTACACCTTC. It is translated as CSQDGTGGYTF.

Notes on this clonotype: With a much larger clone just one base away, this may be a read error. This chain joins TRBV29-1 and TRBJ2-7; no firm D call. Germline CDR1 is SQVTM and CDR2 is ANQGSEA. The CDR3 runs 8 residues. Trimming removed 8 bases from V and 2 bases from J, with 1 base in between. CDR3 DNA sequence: TGCAGCACCTACGAGCAGTACTTC. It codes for CSTYEQYF.

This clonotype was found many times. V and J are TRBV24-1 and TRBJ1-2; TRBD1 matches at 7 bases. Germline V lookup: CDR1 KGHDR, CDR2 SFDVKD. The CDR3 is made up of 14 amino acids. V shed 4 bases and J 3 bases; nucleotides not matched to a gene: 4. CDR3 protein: CATSDFGTDYGYTF. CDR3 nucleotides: TGTGCCACCAGTGACTTCGGGACAGACTATGGCTACACCTTC.

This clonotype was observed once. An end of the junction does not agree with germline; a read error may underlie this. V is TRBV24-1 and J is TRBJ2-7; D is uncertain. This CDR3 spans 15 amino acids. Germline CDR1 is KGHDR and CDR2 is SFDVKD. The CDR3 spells CATSDERMGIYERYF. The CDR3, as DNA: TGTGCCACCAGTGATGAACGGATGGGAATCTACGAGCGGTACTTC.

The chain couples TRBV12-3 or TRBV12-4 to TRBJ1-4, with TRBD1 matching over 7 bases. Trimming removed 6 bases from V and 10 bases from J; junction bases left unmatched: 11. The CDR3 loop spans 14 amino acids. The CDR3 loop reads CASRHATGSLKLFF. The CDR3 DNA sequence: TGTGCCAGCAGGCACGCGACAGGGAGTTTAAAACTGTTTTTT.

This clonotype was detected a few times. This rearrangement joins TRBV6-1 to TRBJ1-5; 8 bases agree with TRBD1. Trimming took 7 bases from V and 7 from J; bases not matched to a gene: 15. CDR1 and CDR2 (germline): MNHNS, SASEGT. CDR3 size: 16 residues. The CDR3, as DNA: TGTGCCAGCAAAGTGGGGACAGGCGGGAAGGAACAGCCCCAGCATTTT. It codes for CASKVGTGGKEQPQHF.

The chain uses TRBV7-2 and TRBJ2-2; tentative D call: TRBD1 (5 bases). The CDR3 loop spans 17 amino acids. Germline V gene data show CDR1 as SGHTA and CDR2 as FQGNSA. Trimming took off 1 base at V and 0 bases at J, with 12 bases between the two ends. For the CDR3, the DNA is TGTGCCAGCAGCTTAGACCCGGACACTTCGAACACCGGGGAGCTGTTTTTT. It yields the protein CASSLDPDTSNTGELFF.

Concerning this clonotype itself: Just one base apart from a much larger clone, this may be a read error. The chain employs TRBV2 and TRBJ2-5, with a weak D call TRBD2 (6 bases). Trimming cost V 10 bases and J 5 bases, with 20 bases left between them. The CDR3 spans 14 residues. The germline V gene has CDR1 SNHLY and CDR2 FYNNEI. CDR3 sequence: CANNRYGLAETQYF. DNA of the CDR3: TGTGCCAACAACAGATATGGCCTAGCGGAGACCCAGTACTTC.

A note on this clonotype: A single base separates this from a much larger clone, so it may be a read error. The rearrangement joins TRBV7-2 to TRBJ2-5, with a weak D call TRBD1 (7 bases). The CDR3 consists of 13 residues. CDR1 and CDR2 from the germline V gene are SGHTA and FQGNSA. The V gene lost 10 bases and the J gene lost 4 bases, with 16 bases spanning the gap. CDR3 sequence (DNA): TGTGCCACCCGGGCGGGACAGCGAGAGACCCAGTACTTC. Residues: CATRAGQRETQYF.